The rows below give T cell receptor beta chains drawn from one sample of a study of T cell changes during pregnancy in multiple sclerosis. Data came from immunoSEQ multiplex PCR; TCRdb stores just in-frame clones and leaves some out. The sample yields around 69,000 clones, more than 90% seen once. The starting material was peripheral blood, obtained in the third trimester of pregnancy. The receptors were gathered from a female donor with multiple sclerosis, enrolled in a pregnancy study. Both conserved end residues are part of each CDR3. The D gene is left open where the match is weak. Not every row has a clone size; where given, it reads once, few, many or a size class.

once,TRBV5-1,TRBJ2-3,19,TRBD2,CASSLGNSGSPRRTDTQYF,TGCGCCAGCAGCTTGGGTAACAGCGGGAGTCCTCGTAGGACAGATACGCAGTATTTT
.,TRBV6-1,TRBJ1-1,12,.,CASSEGGGGAFF,TGTGCCAGCAGTGAAGGAGGGGGGGGAGCTTTCTTT
.,TRBV4-2,TRBJ2-5,16,TRBD2,CASSQDAGRAGETQYF,TGTGCCAGCAGCCAAGATGCCGGGAGGGCCGGAGAGACCCAGTACTTC
.,TRBV7-9,TRBJ2-1,15,TRBD2,CASSRTGLADNEQFF,TGTGCCAGCAGCCGCACGGGACTAGCGGACAATGAGCAGTTCTTC
.,TRBV18,TRBJ1-2,13,.,CASSPTGDYGYTF,TGTGCCAGCTCACCAACGGGGGACTATGGCTACACCTTC
.,TRBV6-1,TRBJ1-1,14,.,CASSAGRVNTEAFF,TGTGCCAGCAGCGCGGGACGGGTGAACACTGAAGCTTTCTTT
.,TRBV2,TRBJ2-3,12,.,CASYGSTDTQYF,TGTGCCAGCTACGGGAGCACAGATACGCAGTATTTT
.,TRBV4-2,TRBJ2-7,14,TRBD1,CASSLKTGDYEQYF,TGTGCCAGCAGCCTAAAGACAGGGGACTACGAGCAGTACTTC
.,TRBV6-4,TRBJ2-3,16,.,CASSDSSAGFTDTQYF,TGTGCCAGCAGTGACTCGTCCGCAGGGTTCACAGATACGCAGTATTTT
.,TRBV7-3,TRBJ1-2,14,TRBD1,CASSFQGARDGYTF,TGTGCCAGCAGCTTTCAGGGGGCTAGGGATGGCTACACCTTC
.,TRBV5-4,TRBJ2-7,15,TRBD2,CASSKIAGASYEQYF,TGTGCCAGCAGCAAGATAGCGGGTGCCTCCTACGAGCAGTACTTC
.,TRBV4-1,TRBJ2-7,14,TRBD1,CASSQPGQGYEQYF,TGCGCCAGCAGCCAGCCGGGACAGGGATACGAGCAGTACTTC
.,TRBV28,TRBJ1-1,15,TRBD1,CASSQTGTGFTEAFF,TGTGCCAGCAGTCAGACCGGGACAGGGTTCACTGAAGCTTTCTTT
.,TRBV6-5,TRBJ2-2,15,.,CASSYAGPVGGELFF,TGTGCCAGCAGTTACGCAGGCCCGGTGGGCGGGGAGCTGTTTTTT
.,TRBV5-8,TRBJ1-1,13,TRBD1,CASSRQGNTEAFF,TGTGCCAGCAGCCGACAGGGTAACACTGAAGCTTTCTTT
.,TRBV18,TRBJ2-3,16,TRBD1,CASSPTGTDPADTQYF,TGTGCCAGCTCACCAACCGGGACAGATCCGGCAGATACGCAGTATTTT
.,TRBV7-3,TRBJ2-1,19,TRBD2,CASSSTRTDSGRAPPEQFF,TGTGCCAGCAGCTCGACTCGGACTGATAGCGGGAGGGCCCCCCCTGAGCAGTTCTTC
.,TRBV7-2,TRBJ1-3,17,.,CASSLIPTGFSGNTIYF,TGTGCCAGCAGCCTGATCCCAACAGGGTTCTCTGGAAACACCATATATTTT
.,TRBV27,TRBJ2-7,17,TRBD2,CASSFFTGTSGRYEQYF,TGTGCCAGCAGTTTTTTCACCGGGACTAGCGGGAGGTACGAGCAGTACTTC
.,TRBV7-9,TRBJ2-2,15,.,CASSFIAGGQPELFF,TGTGCCAGCAGCTTTATCGCAGGAGGGCAGCCGGAGCTGTTTTTT
.,TRBV7-2,TRBJ2-3,16,.,CASSLRLISSTDTQYF,TGTGCCAGCAGCTTAAGACTAATCAGTAGCACAGATACGCAGTATTTT
.,TRBV11-1,TRBJ2-1,12,.,CASSPFGNEQFF,TGTGCCAGCAGCCCGTTCGGCAATGAGCAGTTCTTC